Shown below are 20 T cell receptor beta chains from a single sample sequenced in a study of blood T cell repertoires in COVID-19. Produced via immunoSEQ multiplex PCR; TCRdb's table is partial and in-frame only. The sample holds 220,000 or so clones, less than 90% seen once. What was sequenced was peripheral blood. These receptors originate from a man under 40 with active or convalescent COVID-19.

This clone showed up just once. The chain uses TRBV5-1 and TRBJ2-5, with a weak D call TRBD2 (6 bases). This CDR3 has 16 amino acids. Germline V gene sequence: CDR1 SGHRS, CDR2 YFSETQ. V gave up 4 bases and J gave up 0 bases, with 16 bases separating them. The CDR3 sequence: CASSPGDHTYQETQYF. DNA of the CDR3: TGCGCCAGCAGCCCGGGGGACCATACATACCAAGAGACCCAGTACTTC.

J is TRBJ1-6 and V is TRBV30; D ambiguous. The CDR3 is 13 residues long. The V gene lost 1 base and the J gene lost 5 bases, with 6 bases spanning the gap. Germline assignment: CDR1 GTSNPN and CDR2 SVGIG (reference sequence). The CDR3: CAWSARDNSPLHF. As DNA, the CDR3 is TGTGCCTGGAGTGCTAGAGATAATTCACCCCTCCACTTT.

The CDR3 loop reads CASSILSGRGTDTQYF. Written as DNA, the CDR3 is TGTGCCAGCAGCATTCTAAGCGGGAGAGGCACAGATACGCAGTATTTT. This sequence joins TRBV11-2 and TRBJ2-3; 8 positions agree with TRBD2. The CDR3 sequence is 16 residues long. The ends lost 5 bases at V and 1 base at J; junction bases unmatched: 8. Germline-derived CDR1 and CDR2 are SGHAT and FQNNGV.

The V gene is TRBV28, the J gene TRBJ2-7; 12 bases align to TRBD2. V was clipped by 5 bases and J by 5 bases; unmatched bases: 7. Germline V gives CDR1 MDHEN, CDR2 SYDVKM. The length of the CDR3 is 15 residues. The CDR3: CASSPRLAGAHEQYF. The CDR3 DNA reads as TGTGCCAGCAGTCCACGACTAGCGGGAGCCCACGAGCAGTACTTC. The full variable domain, rest sourced from reference TRBV28 and TRBJ2-7, is DVKVTQSSRYLVKRTGEKVFLECVQDMDHENMFWYRQDPGLGLRLIYFSYDVKMKEKGDIPEGYSVSREKKERFSLILESASTNQTSMYLCASSPRLAGAHEQYFGPGTRLTVT.

V and J are TRBV12-3 or TRBV12-4 and TRBJ2-1; a possible D gene is TRBD2 (5 bases). The CDR3 totals 13 residues. V lost 3 bases, J lost 5 bases, and 8 bases lay in between. CDR3 in amino acids: CASSLAGHNEQFF. The CDR3, as DNA: TGTGCCAGCAGTTTGGCGGGTCACAATGAGCAGTTCTTC.

The chain links TRBV6-2 or TRBV6-3 to TRBJ2-2, with D possibly TRBD1 on 5 matching bases. The germline V gene has CDR1 MNHEY and CDR2 SVGEGT. This CDR3 comprises 16 residues. With 2 bases removed from V and 3 bases from J, the gap between germline ends came to 13 bases. The CDR3 DNA is TGTGCCAGCAGTTACAGAAGGGGTGGGGACACCGGGGAGCTGTTTTTT. Protein sequence: CASSYRRGGDTGELFF.

This sequence joins TRBV19 and TRBJ1-3, with D uncertain. V was trimmed by 5 bases and J by 0 bases, leaving 14 bases between them. Germline V gives CDR1 LNHDA, CDR2 SQIVND (reference sequence). There are 16 residues in the CDR3. DNA of the CDR3: TGTGCCAGTAGTTGGTCCGTCGGTAACTCTGGAAACACCATATATTTT. Protein: CASSWSVGNSGNTIYF.

The chain carries TRBV4-3 and TRBJ2-1; 7 bases agree with TRBD1. Germline V gene sequence: CDR1 LGHNA, CDR2 YSLEER. Trimming took 2 bases from V and 8 from J; bases not matched to a gene: 15. The CDR3 has 17 amino acids. This CDR3 is CASSQRGRPLDFDEQFF. The CDR3 DNA sequence: TGCGCCAGCAGCCAAAGGGGGCGGCCCCTTGACTTTGATGAGCAGTTCTTC.

CDR3 sequence: CASSRGRGSYGYTF. The CDR3 nucleotides are TGTGCCAGCTCCCGAGGAAGGGGTAGCTATGGCTACACCTTC. The chain uses TRBV25-1 and TRBJ1-2; perhaps TRBD1 as D (5 bases). Looked up from germline, CDR1 is MGHDK and CDR2 is SYGVNS. This CDR3 is 14 amino acids long. The V end was cut by 8 bases, the J end by 4 bases, with 17 bases between.

The rearrangement links TRBV2 to TRBJ2-3; the match to TRBD2 covers 9 bases. The germline V gene has CDR1 SNHLY and CDR2 FYNNEI. V shed 3 bases and J 5 bases; nucleotides not matched to a gene: 9. The CDR3 covers 16 residues. The CDR3 DNA sequence: TGTGCCAGCAGTGACATAGGCGGGGGGGCTGGAGATACGCAGTATTTT. Encoded protein: CASSDIGGGAGDTQYF.

The chain combines TRBV6-2 or TRBV6-3 with TRBJ1-1, with 10 bases matching TRBD1. Germline trimming cut 6 bases from V and 4 bases from J; bases unmatched to any gene: 14. The CDR3 extends over 17 amino acids. Germline values: CDR1 MNHEY, CDR2 SVGEGT. CDR3 bases: TGTGCCAGCAGCCGCGACCAGACCGGGACAGGGGTCACTGAAGCTTTCTTT. Protein sequence: CASSRDQTGTGVTEAFF.

The chain couples TRBV3-1 (or the pseudogene TRBV3-2) to TRBJ1-2, with D perhaps TRBD1 (6 bases). The CDR3 has 13 residues. V lost 1 base and J 3 bases, leaving 6 bases between the germline ends. In germline, CDR1 is LGHDT, CDR2 YNNKEL (reference sequence). CDR3 coding DNA: TGTGCCAGCAGCCAAGCAGGGGACTATGGCTACACCTTC. Its protein product is CASSQAGDYGYTF.

This chain uses TRBV5-1 with TRBJ2-7; D may be TRBD2 (6 bases). This CDR3 comprises 13 residues. Germline V gene lookup returns CDR1 SGHRS and CDR2 YFSETQ. The V end was cut by 4 bases, the J end by 2 bases, with 10 bases between. The CDR3 coding sequence is TGCGCCAGCAGCGCTAGCGCGACCTACGAGCAGTACTTC. Translating it yields CASSASATYEQYF.

The rearrangement links TRBV27 to TRBJ2-5; D might be TRBD1 (7 bases). The CDR3 runs to 14 residues. CDR1 MNHEY and CDR2 SMNVEV come from the germline V gene (reference sequence). V was trimmed by 6 bases and J by 2 bases, leaving 13 bases between them. This chain's CDR3 is CASSRQGGQETQYF. CDR3 nucleotide sequence: TGTGCCAGCAGCCGGCAGGGGGGACAAGAGACCCAGTACTTC.

The CDR3 loop is CATQPQARFTEAFF. CDR3 in DNA: TGTGCCACCCAACCACAGGCCCGATTCACTGAAGCTTTCTTT. This chain uses TRBV2 with TRBJ1-1; D may be TRBD1 (5 bases). V lost 10 bases, J lost 4 bases, and 19 bases lay in between. The CDR3 runs to 14 residues. Germline V CDR1 and CDR2: SNHLY, FYNNEI.

The CDR3 region has the DNA TGCGCCAGCAGCTTGGTAGGGAGCTCCTACGAGCAGTACTTC. Residues: CASSLVGSSYEQYF. The rearrangement links TRBV5-1 to TRBJ2-7, with D tentatively TRBD2 (5 bases). The CDR3 runs to 14 residues. CDR1 is SGHRS and CDR2 is YFSETQ in the germline V gene. V was clipped by 0 bases and J by 0 bases, with 7 bases between them.

The genes are TRBV3-1 (or the pseudogene TRBV3-2) and TRBJ2-3; 9 bases agree with TRBD2. The CDR3 sequence is 17 residues long. After removal of 1 base from V and 2 bases from J, the junction contained 7 bases not matched to a gene. Germline CDR1 and CDR2: LGHDT and YNNKEL (reference sequence). DNA for the CDR3: TGTGCCAGCAGCCAAGCGGCGCGGGGGGGTCCCACAGATACGCAGTATTTT. Protein sequence: CASSQAARGGPTDTQYF.

The J gene is TRBJ2-1, the V gene TRBV18; D may be TRBD2 (6 bases). The length of the CDR3 is 17 residues. V was pared by 0 bases and J by 5 bases, with 17 bases between. From germline, CDR1 is KGHSH and CDR2 LQKENI. The DNA of the CDR3 is TGTGCCAGCTCACCACCGAGGGGTAGCGGAGACAACAATGAGCAGTTCTTC. Protein product: CASSPPRGSGDNNEQFF.

This rearrangement joins TRBV6-1 to TRBJ2-2, with 8 bases aligning to TRBD2. Germline CDR1 and CDR2: MNHNS and SASEGT. V was pared by 0 bases and J by 0 bases, with 6 bases of the junction left unmatched. This CDR3 is built from 18 residues. The CDR3 sequence: CASSEALAGGANTGELFF. The CDR3 nucleotides are TGTGCCAGCAGTGAAGCGCTAGCGGGTGGGGCGAACACCGGGGAGCTGTTTTTT.

The chain uses TRBV28 and TRBJ2-2; 7 nucleotides agree with TRBD1. Looked up from germline, CDR1 is MDHEN and CDR2 is SYDVKM. V shed 5 bases, J shed 2 bases, and the junction held 11 bases outside the gene matches. The CDR3 runs 17 residues. The CDR3 spells CASSLNPGTVNTGELFF. The CDR3 bases are TGTGCCAGCAGTCTTAACCCCGGGACAGTTAACACCGGGGAGCTGTTTTTT.